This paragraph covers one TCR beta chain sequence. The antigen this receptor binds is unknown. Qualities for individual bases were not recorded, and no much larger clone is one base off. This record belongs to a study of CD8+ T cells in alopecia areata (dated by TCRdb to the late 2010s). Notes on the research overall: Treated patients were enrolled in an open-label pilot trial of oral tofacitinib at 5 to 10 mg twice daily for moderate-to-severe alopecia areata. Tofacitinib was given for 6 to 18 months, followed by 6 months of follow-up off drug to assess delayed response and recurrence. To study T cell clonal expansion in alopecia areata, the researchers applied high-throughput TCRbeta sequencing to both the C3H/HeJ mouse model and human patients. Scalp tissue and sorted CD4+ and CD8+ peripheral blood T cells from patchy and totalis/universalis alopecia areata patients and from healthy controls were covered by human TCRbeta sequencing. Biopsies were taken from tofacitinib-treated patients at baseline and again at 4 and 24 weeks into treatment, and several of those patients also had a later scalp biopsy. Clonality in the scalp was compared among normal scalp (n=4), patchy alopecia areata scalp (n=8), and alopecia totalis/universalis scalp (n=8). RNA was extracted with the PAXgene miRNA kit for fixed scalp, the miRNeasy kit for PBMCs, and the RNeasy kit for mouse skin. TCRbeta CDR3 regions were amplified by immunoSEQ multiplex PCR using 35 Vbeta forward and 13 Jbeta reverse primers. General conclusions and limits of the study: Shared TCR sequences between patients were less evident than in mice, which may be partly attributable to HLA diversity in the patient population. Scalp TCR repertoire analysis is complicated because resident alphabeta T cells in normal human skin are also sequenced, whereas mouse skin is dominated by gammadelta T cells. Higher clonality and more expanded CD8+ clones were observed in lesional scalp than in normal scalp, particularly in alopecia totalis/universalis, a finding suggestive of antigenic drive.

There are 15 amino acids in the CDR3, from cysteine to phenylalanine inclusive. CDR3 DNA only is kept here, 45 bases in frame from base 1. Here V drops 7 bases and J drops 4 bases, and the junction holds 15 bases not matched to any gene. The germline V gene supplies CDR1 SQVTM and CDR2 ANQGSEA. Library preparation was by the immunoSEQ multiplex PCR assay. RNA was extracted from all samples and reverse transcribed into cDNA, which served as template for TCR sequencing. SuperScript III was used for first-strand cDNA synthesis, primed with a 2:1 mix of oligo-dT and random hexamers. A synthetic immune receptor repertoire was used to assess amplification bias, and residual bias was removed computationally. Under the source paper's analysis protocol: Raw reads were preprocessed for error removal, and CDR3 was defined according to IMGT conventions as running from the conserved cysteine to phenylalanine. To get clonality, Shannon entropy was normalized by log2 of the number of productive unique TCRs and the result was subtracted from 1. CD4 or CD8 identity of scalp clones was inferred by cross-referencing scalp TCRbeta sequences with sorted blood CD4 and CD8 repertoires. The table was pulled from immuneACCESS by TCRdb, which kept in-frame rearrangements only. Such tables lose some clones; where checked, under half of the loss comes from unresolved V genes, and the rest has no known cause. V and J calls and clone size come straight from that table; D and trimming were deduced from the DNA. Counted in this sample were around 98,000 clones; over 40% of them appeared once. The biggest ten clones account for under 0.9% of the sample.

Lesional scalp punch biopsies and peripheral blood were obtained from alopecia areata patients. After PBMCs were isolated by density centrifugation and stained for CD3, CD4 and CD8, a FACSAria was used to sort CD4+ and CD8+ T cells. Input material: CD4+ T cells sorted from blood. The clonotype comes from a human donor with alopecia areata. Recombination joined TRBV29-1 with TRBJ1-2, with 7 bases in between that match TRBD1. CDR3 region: CSGAAGGVSGYGYTF. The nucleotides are TGCAGCGGTGCGGCAGGGGGGGTCTCGGGCTATGGCTACACCTTC.